Below, 8 T cell receptor beta chains from the same sample are listed, as sequenced in a study of cytomegalovirus exposure and HLA in healthy donors. PCR used 60 Vbeta primers and 13 Jbeta primers. TCRdb's copy holds only in-frame clones and misses some; the assay was immunoSEQ multiplex PCR. The sample carries tens of thousands of clones, roughly four fifths recorded once. The sample consisted of PBMCs. The receptors come from a man aged 25 to 40 in good health and CMV-seronegative.

V usage is TRBV5-4 and J usage is TRBJ2-3, with 8 bases lining up with TRBD2. CDR3 size: 16 residues. The V and J ends lost 0 bases and 3 bases, in that order; junction bases with no gene match: 6. CDR1 SGHNT and CDR2 YYREEE come from the germline V gene (reference sequence). The CDR3 coding sequence is TGTGCCAGCAGCTTGGACCGGGAGGGCCTAACAGATACGCAGTATTTT. Its protein is CASSLDREGLTDTQYF.

The chain uses TRBV2 and TRBJ1-4, with D tentatively TRBD1 (5 bases). This CDR3 has 13 residues. CDR1 SNHLY and CDR2 FYNNEI come from the germline V gene. V shed 4 bases and J shed 8 bases, with 11 bases lying between them. The CDR3 sequence is CASSAQTEEKLFF. The CDR3 DNA is TGTGCCAGCAGTGCACAGACAGAAGAAAAACTGTTTTTT.

Remarks on this clone: The junction and the germline gene differ at one end; a read error may be behind it. This chain links TRBV7-9 with TRBJ2-7, with 13 nucleotides matching TRBD2. The CDR3 extends over 16 amino acids. The germline V gene has CDR1 SEHNR and CDR2 FQNEAQ (reference sequence). The DNA for the CDR3 is TGTTCCAGCAGCTTCCGAGGGACTAGCGGGAACTACGAGCAGTACTTC. Translated: CSSSFRGTSGNYEQYF.

CDR3 DNA sequence: TGCGCCAGCAGTGAGTCGGAGTTGAATCAGCCCCAGCATTTT. Amino acids: CASSESELNQPQHF. The chain combines TRBV10-2 with TRBJ1-5; D unclear. CDR3 length: 14 residues. V lost 0 bases and J 4 bases, leaving 7 bases between the germline ends. Per germline, CDR1 WSHSY and CDR2 SAAADI.

V is TRBV30 and J is TRBJ1-2; D is unresolved. The CDR3 runs 13 residues. Germline loops: CDR1 GTSNPN, CDR2 SVGIG (reference sequence). The germline V and J ends were trimmed by 0 bases and 4 bases, with 9 bases remaining between them. CDR3 loop: CAWSVFPSYGYTF. The CDR3, as DNA: TGTGCCTGGAGTGTATTCCCTAGCTATGGCTACACCTTC.

The chain couples TRBV6-5 to TRBJ2-7, with D possibly being TRBD2 (5 bases). The CDR3 runs 14 residues. Trimming stripped 1 base from V and 5 bases from J, with 12 bases between. Germline CDR1 and CDR2: MNHEY and SVGAGI. The CDR3 DNA sequence: TGTGCCAGCAGTTACTTGGGAGTCGGCCACGAGCAGTACTTC. This gives the protein CASSYLGVGHEQYF.

V is TRBV10-1 and J is TRBJ1-1; D is possibly TRBD1 (6 bases). The CDR3 has 11 amino acids. Germline V gives CDR1 WNHNN, CDR2 SYGVQD (reference sequence). The ends were cut back, 7 bases at V and 6 bases at J, with 9 bases in the middle. The CDR3 protein is CASKRQAEAFF. The CDR3 DNA is TGCGCCAGCAAAAGACAGGCTGAAGCTTTCTTT.

This clone was seen only once. V is TRBV11-2 and J is TRBJ2-3; tentative D call: TRBD2 (5 bases). Trimming cost V 1 base and J 5 bases, with 16 bases left between them. The CDR3 has 16 amino acids. The germline V gene has CDR1 SGHAT and CDR2 FQNNGV. CDR3 protein: CASSLGSLREGDTQYF. CDR3 nucleotide sequence: TGTGCCAGCAGCTTAGGGTCTCTGAGGGAAGGAGATACGCAGTATTTT. Full variable domain (rest looked up from reference TRBV11-2 and TRBJ2-3): EAGVAQSPRYKIIEKRQSVAFWCNPISGHATLYWYQQILGQGPKLLIQFQNNGVVDDSQLPKDRFSAERLKGVDSTLKIQPAKLEDSAVYLCASSLGSLREGDTQYFGPGTRLTVL.